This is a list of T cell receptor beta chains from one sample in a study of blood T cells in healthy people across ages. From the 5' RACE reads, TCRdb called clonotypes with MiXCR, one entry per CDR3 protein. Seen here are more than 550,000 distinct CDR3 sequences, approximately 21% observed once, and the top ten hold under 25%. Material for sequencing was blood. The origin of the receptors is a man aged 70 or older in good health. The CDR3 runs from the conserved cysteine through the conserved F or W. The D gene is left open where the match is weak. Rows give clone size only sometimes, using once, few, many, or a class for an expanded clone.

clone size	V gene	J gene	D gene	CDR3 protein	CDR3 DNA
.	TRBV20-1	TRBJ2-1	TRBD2	CGSAAGGADNEQFF	TGCGGGTCTGCGGCCGGGGGGGCCGACAATGAGCAGTTCTTC
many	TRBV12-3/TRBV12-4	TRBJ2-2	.	CASSFPPWGHTNTGELFF	TGTGCCAGCAGTTTCCCTCCTTGGGGGCATACGAACACCGGGGAGCTGTTTTTT
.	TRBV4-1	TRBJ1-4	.	CASSRGAVPSEKLFF	TGCGCCAGCAGCCGGGGGGCGGTCCCCAGTGAAAAACTGTTTTTT
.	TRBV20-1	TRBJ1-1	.	CSAGTGPVNTEAFF	TGCAGTGCGGGAACAGGGCCTGTGAACACTGAAGCTTTCTTT
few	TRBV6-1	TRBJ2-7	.	CASSKTVTYEQYF	TGTGCCAGCAGCAAGACAGTTACCTACGAGCAGTACTTC
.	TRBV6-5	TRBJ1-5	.	CASSYSPDQPQHF	TGTGCCAGCAGTTACTCGCCGGATCAGCCCCAGCATTTT
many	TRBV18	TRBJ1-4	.	CASSPGEKLFF	TGTGCCAGCAGCCCCGGTGAAAAACTGTTTTTT
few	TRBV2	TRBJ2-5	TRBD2	CVSGGPSETQYF	TGTGTTTCGGGAGGGCCCTCGGAGACCCAGTACTTC
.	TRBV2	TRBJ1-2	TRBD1	CASSPDRTPYGYTF	TGTGCCAGCAGTCCGGACAGGACCCCCTATGGCTACACCTTC
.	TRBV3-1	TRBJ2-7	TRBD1	CASSQGTGGLEQYF	TGTGCCAGCAGTCAGGGGACAGGGGGCCTCGAGCAGTACTTC